One and the same sample provided the 26 T cell receptor beta chains below, sequenced in a study of post-analysis software for immune sequencing data (dated by TCRdb to 2015 to 2017). Points the paper makes about the study in general: Significantly higher frequencies in patients than in controls were found for roughly five TRBV segments, including TRBV5-6, TRBV5-1 and TRBV20-1.

What these receptors recognize is not known. The library was produced with PCR. The sequencing machine was an Illumina HiSeq 2500. To reduce PCR and sequencing biases, unique molecular identifiers were incorporated into the TCR beta cDNA libraries. Starting from the raw public reads, TCRdb applied fastp trimming at Q25, assembled clones with MiXCR and retained in-frame beta chains. Each CDR3 protein gets just one entry, which takes the most common genes and DNA from the rows behind it. The sample table lists fewer than 550,000 distinct CDR3 sequences, 30% to 40% of them with a count of one. The ten largest clones represent roughly 6% of the sample. The sample consisted of blood. These receptors were collected from a girl aged 2-17 years with multiple sclerosis.

The V and J genes are TRBV5-1 and TRBJ2-1, with D possibly being TRBD2 (5 bases). The CDR3 length is 15 residues. Per the germline V gene, CDR1 is SGHRS and CDR2 is YFSETQ. With 0 bases removed from V and 7 bases from J, the gap between germline ends came to 14 bases. The CDR3 here is CASSLGPEDGNEQFF. The CDR3 DNA is TGCGCCAGCAGCTTGGGCCCGGAGGATGGGAATGAGCAGTTCTTC.

This clonotype has more than one count but fewer than ten. The V and J genes are TRBV20-1 and TRBJ2-3, with 9 bases aligning to TRBD1. The CDR3 consists of 15 residues. V was clipped by 3 bases and J by 14 bases; unmatched bases: 18. Germline lookup yields CDR1 DFQATT and CDR2 SNEGSKA (reference sequence). As DNA, the CDR3 is TGCAGTGCTAGTTTAACCGGGACAGGGCACTCAAGGGGGTATTTT. Translated, it gives CSASLTGTGHSRGYF.

This clonotype has only a few counts. The chain links TRBV29-1 to TRBJ1-4; no definite D call. Per germline, CDR1 SQVTM and CDR2 ANQGSEA. There are 14 residues in the CDR3. Trimming shortened V by 6 bases and J by 0 bases, and 11 bases separated the two germline ends. CDR3 nucleotide sequence: TGCAGCGTAAAAACGGGATCAACTAATGAAAAACTGTTTTTT. Amino acid sequence: CSVKTGSTNEKLFF.

CDR3 nucleotide sequence: TGTGCCAGCAGTCTCCCAGCTCGGGGGCCTTGGGATACGCAGTATTTT. The encoded protein is CASSLPARGPWDTQYF. The V gene is TRBV12-3 or TRBV12-4, the J gene TRBJ2-3; either TRBD1 or TRBD2 may fit D (6 bases each). Between the trimmed V and J ends, which lost 5 bases and 6 bases, there was a span of 21 bases. The CDR3 is 16 amino acids.

The chain couples TRBV5-1 to TRBJ2-5, with TRBD2 matching 9 bases. This CDR3 region has 15 residues. With 4 bases clipped from V and 7 bases from J, the junction kept 11 bases outside the gene matches. CDR1 is SGHRS, CDR2 YFSETQ, per germline. CDR3: CASSGRTSDDGTQYF. The DNA of the CDR3 is TGCGCCAGCAGCGGACGGACTAGCGATGACGGGACCCAGTACTTC.

V usage is TRBV12-3 or TRBV12-4 and J usage is TRBJ2-2; 12 bases fit TRBD1. The CDR3 contains 15 residues. Trimming at V came to 7 bases and at J to 7 bases, leaving 7 bases not matched to a gene. The chain's CDR3 is CASTPGTGGGGELFF. As DNA, the CDR3 is TGTGCCAGCACCCCCGGGACAGGGGGCGGCGGGGAGCTGTTTTTT.

This clonotype was seen only once. An end of the junction does not agree with germline; a read error may underlie this. The chain combines TRBV27 with TRBJ2-7, with 11 nucleotides matching TRBD2. The germline V gene encodes CDR1 MNHEY and CDR2 SMNVEV (reference sequence). This CDR3 is 15 amino acids long. CDR3 amino acids: CTSSPRGLADYEQYF. As DNA, the CDR3 is TGTACCAGCAGTCCGCGGGGACTAGCGGACTACGAGCAGTACTTC.

J is TRBJ2-5 and V is TRBV2, with 7 bases lining up with TRBD1. This CDR3 contains 13 residues. With 6 bases clipped from V and 7 bases from J, the junction kept 8 bases outside the gene matches. Germline values: CDR1 SNHLY, CDR2 FYNNEI. The CDR3 region has the DNA TGTGCCAGCAGAGATAGACAGGGCGCGACCCAGTACTTC. Amino acids: CASRDRQGATQYF. Full variable domain (missing parts from reference TRBV2 and TRBJ2-5): EPEVTQTPSHQVTQMGQEVILRCVPISNHLYFYWYRQILGQKVEFLVSFYNNEISEKSEIFDDQFSVERPDGSNFTLKIRSTKLEDSAMYFCASRDRQGATQYFGPGTRLLVL.

The chain links TRBV20-1 to TRBJ2-1, with TRBD1 identical over 10 bases. Germline CDR1 is DFQATT and CDR2 is SNEGSKA (reference sequence). The CDR3 is 13 amino acids. V trimming: 4 bases; J trimming: 9 bases; junction bases outside the gene matches: 6. The CDR3 nucleotides are TGCAGTGCTACCCTGACAGGGGGCTTTGAGCAGTTCTTC. Protein sequence: CSATLTGGFEQFF.

The chain combines TRBV4-1 with TRBJ2-3, with 9 bases identical to TRBD2. This CDR3 has 16 amino acids. V was pared by 0 bases and J by 7 bases, with 8 bases of the junction left unmatched. Germline V CDR1 and CDR2: MGHRA, YSYEKL. CDR3 coding DNA: TGCGCCAGCAGCCAAGAGGGTAGCGGGAGAGGGTATACGCAGTATTTT. Residues: CASSQEGSGRGYTQYF.

This clonotype appeared a few times. The V call is TRBV20-1, the J call TRBJ2-1; unclear D gene. The CDR3 runs to 16 residues. In germline, CDR1 is DFQATT, CDR2 SNEGSKA (reference sequence). Trimming removed 2 bases from V and 0 bases from J, with 14 bases in between. The CDR3 DNA reads TGCAGTGCTAGACCCCGGGTCTTTGGCTCCTACAATGAGCAGTTCTTC. As protein: CSARPRVFGSYNEQFF.

This chain uses TRBV6-6 with TRBJ2-1, with D perhaps assigned TRBD1 or TRBD2 (6 bases each). The CDR3 contains 15 residues. V lost 6 bases and J lost 6, with 18 bases in between. Germline V lookup: CDR1 MNHNY, CDR2 SVGAGI (reference sequence). CDR3 DNA sequence: TGTGCCAGCAGCCTCGGGGGCACCCTTAGCAATGAGCAGTTCTTC. This translates into CASSLGGTLSNEQFF.

This chain connects TRBV9 to TRBJ2-5, with 7 bases that match TRBD2. The CDR3 covers 15 residues. The germline CDR1 and CDR2 sequences are SGDLS and YYNGEE. J lost 2 bases, V lost 4 bases, and 8 bases had no gene match. The CDR3 loop is CASSPAGTTQETQYF. CDR3 DNA sequence: TGTGCCAGCAGCCCCGCCGGGACTACGCAAGAGACCCAGTACTTC. The variable domain in full, with the rest retrieved from reference TRBV9 and TRBJ2-5, is DSGVTQTPKHLITATGQRVTLRCSPRSGDLSVYWYQQSLDQGLQFLIQYYNGEERAKGNILERFSAQQFPDLHSELNLSSLELGDSALYFCASSPAGTTQETQYFGPGTRLLVL.

This clonotype was observed a few times. The chain carries TRBV9 and TRBJ2-5; TRBD2 matches 9 bases. Germline CDR1 is SGDLS and CDR2 is YYNGEE. The CDR3 spans 15 residues. The J segment lost 4 bases and the V segment lost 6 bases, leaving 10 bases of the junction unmatched. The CDR3 protein is CASTGGGALGETQYF. The CDR3 DNA is TGTGCCAGCACGGGCGGGGGGGCGTTAGGAGAGACCCAGTACTTC.

This clonotype has more than one count but fewer than ten. This rearrangement joins TRBV11-2 to TRBJ1-1; D is unclear. CDR1 SGHAT and CDR2 FQNNGV come from the germline V gene. The V end was cut by 4 bases, the J end by 1 base, with 10 bases between. CDR3 length: 14 amino acids. This CDR3 reads CASSYRHQNTEAFF. For the CDR3, the DNA is TGTGCCAGCAGCTACAGACACCAGAACACTGAAGCTTTCTTT. The full variable domain, completed using reference TRBV11-2 and TRBJ1-1, is EAGVAQSPRYKIIEKRQSVAFWCNPISGHATLYWYQQILGQGPKLLIQFQNNGVVDDSQLPKDRFSAERLKGVDSTLKIQPAKLEDSAVYLCASSYRHQNTEAFFGQGTRLTVV.

This clonotype was found a few times. This chain connects TRBV6-1 to TRBJ1-4; D ambiguous. The CDR3 spans 12 residues. Per germline, CDR1 MNHNS and CDR2 SASEGT. V was cut by 10 bases and J by 2 bases, with 8 bases left in between. The CDR3 loop reads CATIGTNEKLFF. The CDR3 coding sequence is TGTGCCACCATCGGGACTAATGAAAAACTGTTTTTT.

The chain employs TRBV20-1 and TRBJ1-6; maybe TRBD1 (5 bases). The CDR3 loop spans 17 amino acids. Deletions cut 5 bases from V and 5 bases from J, with 22 bases between. The germline V gene has CDR1 DFQATT and CDR2 SNEGSKA (reference sequence). CDR3 region: CSAADSDQGINNSPLHF. The CDR3 DNA reads as TGCAGTGCTGCTGATAGTGATCAGGGAATTAATAATTCACCCCTCCACTTT.

This chain joins TRBV20-1 and TRBJ1-5, with D hard to call. Germline V gene sequence: CDR1 DFQATT, CDR2 SNEGSKA (reference sequence). Trimming took 4 bases from V and 5 from J, leaving 12 bases between them. There are 13 residues in the CDR3. The DNA for the CDR3 is TGCAGTGCTAATGTGCAGGCCGATCAGCCCCAGCATTTT. Its translation is CSANVQADQPQHF.

Only a few counts were recorded for this clonotype. The chain uses TRBV10-3 and TRBJ2-1, with TRBD1 as a possible D gene (6 bases). CDR1 ENHRY and CDR2 SYGVKD come from the germline V gene. This CDR3 spans 14 amino acids. V was cut by 8 bases and J by 7 bases, with 18 bases left in between. CDR3 sequence (DNA): TGTGCCATCGCCGGTTGGACAGCCATAAATGAGCAGTTCTTC. It codes for CAIAGWTAINEQFF.

This clonotype was seen more than once but under ten times. The chain has TRBV6-5 and TRBJ1-1, with D perhaps TRBD1 (6 bases). This CDR3 is 16 amino acids long. Looked up from germline, CDR1 is MNHEY and CDR2 is SVGAGI. V was trimmed by 0 bases and J by 4 bases, leaving 15 bases between them. The CDR3 loop reads CASSYSRGSGGTEAFF. CDR3 DNA sequence: TGTGCCAGCAGTTACTCGAGGGGGTCCGGGGGCACTGAAGCTTTCTTT.

This clonotype was detected only a few times. CDR3 in amino acids: CASSQRGGTEAFF. DNA for the CDR3: TGCGCCAGCAGCCAGCGTGGGGGGACTGAAGCTTTCTTT. This chain connects TRBV5-1 to TRBJ1-1; possibly TRBD1 for D (5 bases). The length of the CDR3 is 13 residues. V was cut by 4 bases and J by 5 bases, with 12 bases left in between. Germline CDR1 reads SGHRS; CDR2 reads YFSETQ. The complete variable domain, with remaining parts taken from reference TRBV5-1 and TRBJ1-1, reads KAGVTQTPRYLIKTRGQQVTLSCSPISGHRSVSWYQQTPGQGLQFLFEYFSETQRNKGNFPGRFSGRQFSNSRSEMNVSTLELGDSALYLCASSQRGGTEAFFGQGTRLTVV.

The V call is TRBV20-1, the J call TRBJ2-7, with D tentatively TRBD2 (6 bases). The germline gives CDR1 DFQATT, CDR2 SNEGSKA (reference sequence). The CDR3 has 13 residues. V was trimmed by 6 bases and J by 0 bases, leaving 12 bases between them. This CDR3 reads CSAARDFSYEQYF. The CDR3 DNA reads TGCAGTGCCGCCCGGGACTTCTCCTACGAGCAGTACTTC.

In this sample, this clonotype turned up once. This may stem from a read error, because a much larger clone lies one nucleotide away. The genes are TRBV7-3 and TRBJ2-3; D not certain. The ends were cut back, 5 bases at V and 11 bases at J, with 14 bases in the middle. The CDR3 has 12 amino acids. Germline values: CDR1 SGHTA, CDR2 FQGTGA. CDR3 sequence (DNA): TGTGCCAGCAGCCTAGGTGGGCACAGGCAGTATTTT. Protein: CASSLGGHRQYF.

The chain couples TRBV6-4 to TRBJ1-2; 7 bases agree with TRBD1. The trim removed 6 bases at V and 6 bases at J, leaving 10 bases unmatched. The CDR3 has 14 residues. The germline CDR1 and CDR2 sequences are MRHNA and SNTAGT. CDR3: CASSAQEGGHGYTF. The DNA of the CDR3 is TGTGCCAGCAGCGCCCAGGAAGGGGGCCATGGCTACACCTTC.

This chain's CDR3 is CASSYPTGTTETRYF. DNA for the CDR3: TGTGCCAGCAGTTACCCGACGGGGACTACCGAGACCCGGTACTTC. The chain uses TRBV6-5 and TRBJ2-7; 7 bases map to TRBD2. CDR1 MNHEY and CDR2 SVGAGI come from the germline V gene. Germline trimming cut 2 bases from V and 12 bases from J; bases unmatched to any gene: 16. The CDR3 length is 15 residues.

The chain employs TRBV10-3 and TRBJ2-1; 7 nucleotides agree with TRBD2. V shed 7 bases, J shed 8 bases, and the junction held 20 bases outside the gene matches. The CDR3 runs 17 residues. The germline CDR1 and CDR2 sequences are ENHRY and SYGVKD. The CDR3 loop reads CAIKGTGTGGGIHEQFF. The CDR3 region has the DNA TGTGCCATCAAGGGCACGGGGACTGGCGGGGGTATCCATGAGCAGTTCTTC.